This entry concerns a single T cell receptor (beta chain). The germline V gene has CDR1 SNHLY and CDR2 FYNNEI. The ends lost 10 bases at V and 3 bases at J; junction bases unmatched: 6. The CDR3 runs to 13 residues. This sample is drawn from a study of blood T cell repertoires in COVID-19. As handled by the study authors: Quantification of nucleated cells was approximated via reference gene primer amplification. The assay was immunoSEQ multiplex PCR, and TCRdb's table has in-frame clones only and misses some. The V and J calls and the clone size are those of that table, but D and trimming were determined from the DNA. The sample has 200,000 or so clones; nearly 85% are singletons.

The V call is TRBV2, the J call TRBJ2-5; 9 positions agree with TRBD2. The clonotype comes from a woman aged 25 to 39 with acute or convalescent COVID-19. Material for sequencing was peripheral blood. In DNA form, the CDR3 reads TGTGCCACCTTAGCGGGGGCTAAAGAGACCCAGTACTTC. This translates into CATLAGAKETQYF.